Listed below are T cell receptor beta chains from one sample, sequenced in a study of CD8 T cells in Susac syndrome. TCRdb re-called the immunoSEQ multiplex PCR reads with MiXCR, one entry per CDR3 protein. This sample has 400,000 or so distinct CDR3 sequences, with approximately 85% found just once. The sequenced material came from CD8+ T cells from PBMCs. All receptors derive from a human donor with multiple sclerosis. CDR3s include the opening cysteine and the closing phenylalanine or tryptophan. The D gene is left open where the match is weak. The size field is filled for only some rows; it gives once, few, many or a size class.

d_call j_call v_call cdr3_length clone_size cdr3_aa cdr3_nt
- TRBJ2-3 TRBV20-1 17 once CSAESPSGDAIEDTQYF TGCAGTGCCGAATCCCCTTCGGGGGACGCAATCGAAGATACGCAGTATTTT
- TRBJ2-7 TRBV14 15 - CASSQIGTAYYEQYF TGTGCCAGCAGCCAGATCGGAACAGCTTACTACGAGCAGTACTTC
- TRBJ2-1 TRBV4-1 14 - CASSQETLYNEQFF TGCGCCAGCAGCCAAGAGACCCTTTACAATGAGCAGTTCTTC
TRBD1 TRBJ2-7 TRBV4-1 15 once CASSQESGGTDEQYF TGCGCCAGCAGCCAAGAGTCAGGGGGCACGGACGAGCAGTACTTC
- TRBJ2-1 TRBV6-5 15 - CASSSQGLSYNEQFF TGTGCCAGCAGTTCGCAGGGTCTCTCCTACAATGAGCAGTTCTTC
- TRBJ2-1 TRBV7-6 13 - CASSQQGYNEQFF TGTGCCAGCAGCCAACAGGGTTACAATGAGCAGTTCTTC
- TRBJ2-1 TRBV30 12 - CAWSVWDNEQFF TGTGCCTGGAGTGTCTGGGACAATGAGCAGTTCTTC
- TRBJ2-1 TRBV6-5 12 few CASSSLPNEQFF TGTGCCAGCAGTTCACTGCCCAATGAGCAGTTCTTC
- TRBJ1-5 TRBV19 17 once CASSMVVGDKRPQPQHF TGTGCCAGTAGTATGGTTGTAGGCGACAAGCGTCCTCAGCCCCAGCATTTT
TRBD2 TRBJ2-2 TRBV7-9 17 - CASSHPTSASNTGELFF TGTGCCAGCAGCCACCCGACTAGCGCCTCGAACACCGGGGAGCTGTTTTTT
TRBD2 TRBJ2-1 TRBV6-5 15 - CASSYWAGGWNEQFF TGTGCCAGCAGTTATTGGGCGGGAGGCTGGAATGAGCAGTTCTTC
- TRBJ1-1 TRBV20-1 10 - CSATKTGAFF TGCAGTGCTACAAAAACGGGAGCTTTCTTT
- TRBJ1-2 TRBV5-4 12 once CASSLIGNGYTF TGTGCCAGCAGCTTGATAGGGAATGGCTACACCTTC
TRBD1 TRBJ1-1 TRBV11-2 15 once CASSLGTGADTEAFF TGTGCCAGCAGCTTAGGTACAGGGGCGGACACTGAAGCTTTCTTT
TRBD1 TRBJ1-5 TRBV27 15 - CASSTGTGPYQPQHF TGTGCCAGCAGTACCGGGACAGGGCCGTATCAGCCCCAGCATTTT
- TRBJ1-3 TRBV12-5 17 - CASGLVLVTGSGNTIYF TGTGCTAGTGGTTTGGTACTAGTGACAGGCTCTGGAAACACCATATATTTT
- TRBJ2-6 TRBV30 14 - CAWQTDSGANVLTF TGTGCCTGGCAAACAGACTCTGGGGCCAACGTCCTGACTTTC
TRBD2 TRBJ2-5 TRBV7-2 18 few CASSLSWGLAEIQETQYF TGTGCCAGCAGCTTATCCTGGGGACTAGCGGAAATCCAAGAGACCCAGTACTTC
TRBD1 TRBJ1-1 TRBV12-3/TRBV12-4 17 - CASSPRWDRGMNTEAFF TGTGCCAGCAGTCCGCGTTGGGACAGGGGGATGAACACTGAAGCTTTCTTT
- TRBJ1-1 TRBV3-1 18 - CASSQDLRRAPMNTEAFF TGTGCCAGCAGCCAAGACTTGAGGAGGGCGCCCATGAACACTGAAGCTTTCTTT
- TRBJ1-1 TRBV20-1 15 - CSVLVRAGPNTEAFF TGCAGTGTGCTAGTCCGGGCGGGTCCGAACACTGAAGCTTTCTTT
TRBD2 TRBJ2-3 TRBV2 16 few CASSGLFSGPTDTQYF TGTGCCAGCAGCGGCCTCTTTAGCGGGCCCACAGATACGCAGTATTTT
TRBD1 TRBJ2-7 TRBV27 14 - CASSYQGASYEQYF TGTGCCAGCAGCTACCAGGGGGCTTCCTACGAGCAGTACTTC
TRBD2 TRBJ2-1 TRBV19 14 - CASTGLAEYNEQFF TGTGCCAGTACGGGACTAGCGGAATACAATGAGCAGTTCTTC
- TRBJ2-7 TRBV28 13 once CASSFTGSNEQYF TGTGCCAGCAGTTTCACTGGGAGCAACGAGCAGTACTTC
TRBD2 TRBJ2-3 TRBV29-1 14 - CSVGGGSRTDTQYF TGCAGCGTTGGAGGCGGGAGTCGCACAGATACGCAGTATTTT
- TRBJ1-4 TRBV6-2/TRBV6-3 16 - CAPPEELGSPNEKLFF TGTGCCCCACCCGAAGAACTGGGATCTCCTAATGAAAAACTGTTTTTT
TRBD1 TRBJ2-5 TRBV12-3/TRBV12-4 14 few CASSGTGGQETQYF TGTGCCAGCAGCGGGACAGGTGGCCAAGAGACCCAGTACTTC
- TRBJ2-7 TRBV18 13 few CASSPRQVYEQYF TGTGCCAGCTCACCACGACAAGTCTACGAGCAGTACTTC
TRBD1 TRBJ2-7 TRBV27 14 few CASSSGTGIYEQYF TGTGCCAGCAGTTCCGGGACAGGGATCTACGAGCAGTACTTC
- TRBJ1-5 TRBV6-5 15 - CASSYSGEQNQPQHF TGTGCCAGCAGTTACTCGGGGGAGCAAAATCAGCCCCAGCATTTT
- TRBJ2-3 TRBV20-1 12 - CSARAITDTQYF TGCAGTGCTAGAGCCATCACAGATACGCAGTATTTT
- TRBJ2-7 TRBV30 16 - CAWSVASRRRTHEQYF TGTGCCTGGAGTGTAGCTTCCCGGCGTAGGACCCACGAGCAGTACTTC
- TRBJ2-3 TRBV2 13 - CARTTESTDTQYF TGTGCCAGGACGACAGAAAGCACAGATACGCAGTATTTT
- TRBJ2-7 TRBV28 16 - CASSGMVQQDPYEQYF TGTGCCAGCTCCGGGATGGTGCAACAAGATCCCTACGAGCAGTACTTC
- TRBJ2-7 TRBV29-1 13 - CSVGGGGDYEQYF TGCAGCGTTGGAGGGGGGGGAGACTACGAGCAGTACTTC
- TRBJ2-7 TRBV3-1 13 few CASSHGPLYEQYF TGTGCCAGCAGCCATGGCCCCCTCTACGAGCAGTACTTC
- TRBJ2-7 TRBV5-4 14 few CASSLEGLSYEQYF TGTGCCAGCAGCTTGGAGGGGTTATCCTACGAGCAGTACTTC
- TRBJ2-1 TRBV6-5 14 - CAISRTSSYNEQFF TGTGCCATCTCTCGCACCAGCTCCTACAATGAGCAGTTCTTC
- TRBJ2-7 TRBV19 14 - CASSMGSGTYEQYF TGTGCCAGTAGTATGGGTAGCGGAACCTACGAGCAGTACTTC
TRBD1 TRBJ2-5 TRBV5-6 16 - CASSLGMDREEETQYF TGTGCCAGCAGCTTGGGAATGGACAGGGAGGAAGAGACCCAGTACTTC
TRBD2 TRBJ2-1 TRBV10-1 15 once CASSEFVAGGLLQFF TGCGCCAGCAGTGAGTTTGTAGCGGGAGGGCTTTTGCAGTTCTTC